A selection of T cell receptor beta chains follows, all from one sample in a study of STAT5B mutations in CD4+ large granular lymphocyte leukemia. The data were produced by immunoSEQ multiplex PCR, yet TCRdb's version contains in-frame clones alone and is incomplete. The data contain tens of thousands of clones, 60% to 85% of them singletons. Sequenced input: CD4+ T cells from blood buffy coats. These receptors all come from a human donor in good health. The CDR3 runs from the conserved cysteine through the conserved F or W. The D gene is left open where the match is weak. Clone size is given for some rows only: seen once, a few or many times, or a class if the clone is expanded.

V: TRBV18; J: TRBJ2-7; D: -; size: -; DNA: TGTGCCAGCTCACTACAGGGCTACGAGCAGTACTTC; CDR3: CASSLQGYEQYF
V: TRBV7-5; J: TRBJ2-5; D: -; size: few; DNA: TGTGTCAGAAGCTTTAGGCCTAGGACCCAGTACTTC; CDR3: CVRSFRPRTQYF
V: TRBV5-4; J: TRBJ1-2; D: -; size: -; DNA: TGTGCCAGCAGCCGGGACCGAGACTATGGCTACACCTTC; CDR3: CASSRDRDYGYTF
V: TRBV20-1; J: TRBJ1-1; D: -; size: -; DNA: TGCAGTGCTAGAGATGCCCCTGAAGCTTTCTTT; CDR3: CSARDAPEAFF
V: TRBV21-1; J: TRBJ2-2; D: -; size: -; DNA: TGTGCCAGCAGCAATCCCGCCGGGCCCGGGGAGCTGTTTTTT; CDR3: CASSNPAGPGELFF
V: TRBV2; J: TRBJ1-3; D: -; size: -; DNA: TGTGCCAGCAGCGTTGGACGGCGCAAGAACACCATATATTTT; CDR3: CASSVGRRKNTIYF
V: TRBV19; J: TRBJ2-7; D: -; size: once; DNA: TGTGCCAGTAGTGTAACCGGGACGGATACCTACGAGCAGTACTTC; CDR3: CASSVTGTDTYEQYF
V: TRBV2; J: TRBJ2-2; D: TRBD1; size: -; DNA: TGTGCCAGCAGGGGACAGGTCCTCACCGGGGAGCTGTTTTTT; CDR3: CASRGQVLTGELFF
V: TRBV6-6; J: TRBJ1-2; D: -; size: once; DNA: TGTGCCAGCAGCAGAGGGACGGACTATGGCTACACCTTC; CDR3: CASSRGTDYGYTF
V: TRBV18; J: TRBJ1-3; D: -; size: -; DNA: TGTGCCAGCTCACCGCCCGGGACCTCTGGAAACACCATATATTTT; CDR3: CASSPPGTSGNTIYF
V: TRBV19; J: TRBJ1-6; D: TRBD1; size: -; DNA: TGTGCCAGTAGGTGGGACAGGGGCAATTCACCCCTCCACTTT; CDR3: CASRWDRGNSPLHF
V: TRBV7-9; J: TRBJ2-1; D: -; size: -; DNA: TGTGCCAGCAGCTTAGAGAGGGAGGCTTACAATGAGCAGTTCTTC; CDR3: CASSLEREAYNEQFF
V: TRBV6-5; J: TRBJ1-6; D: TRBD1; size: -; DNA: TGTGCCAGCAGCTGGGACAGGACGGACTCACCCCTCCACTTT; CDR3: CASSWDRTDSPLHF
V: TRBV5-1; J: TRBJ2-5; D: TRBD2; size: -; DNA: TGCGCCAGCAGCTTGTCTCAAGCGGGAGATGAGACCCAGTACTTC; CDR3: CASSLSQAGDETQYF
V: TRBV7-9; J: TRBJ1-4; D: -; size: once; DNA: TGTGCCAGCAGCTTAGTTTGGGAGACTAATGAAAAACTGTTTTTT; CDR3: CASSLVWETNEKLFF
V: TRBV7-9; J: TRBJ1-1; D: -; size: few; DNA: TGTGCCAGCAGTGCAGGGGCGCCCCTTGAAGCTTTCTTT; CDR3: CASSAGAPLEAFF
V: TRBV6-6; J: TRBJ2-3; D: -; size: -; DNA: TGTGCCAGCAGTTATACACGCACAGATACGCAGTATTTT; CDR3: CASSYTRTDTQYF
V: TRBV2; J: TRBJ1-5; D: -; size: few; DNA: TGTGCCAGCAGTGAGCAGGGGAGCAATCAGCCCCAGCATTTT; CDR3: CASSEQGSNQPQHF
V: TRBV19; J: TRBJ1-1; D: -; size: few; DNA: TGTGCCAGTAGTTGGGACGTGAACACTGAAGCTTTCTTT; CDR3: CASSWDVNTEAFF
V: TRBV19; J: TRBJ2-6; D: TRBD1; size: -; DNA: TGTGCCAGTAGTATAAAAGGGACAGGGGCTGGGGCCAACGTCCTGACTTTC; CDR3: CASSIKGTGAGANVLTF
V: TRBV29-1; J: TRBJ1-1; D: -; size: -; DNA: TGCAGCGCCGCGGGGCTTGCCCCACGTGAAGCTTTCTTT; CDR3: CSAAGLAPREAFF
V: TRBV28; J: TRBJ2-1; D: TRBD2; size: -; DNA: TGTGCCAGCAGCTCCACTAGCGGGGGTTACAATGAGCAGTTCTTC; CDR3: CASSSTSGGYNEQFF
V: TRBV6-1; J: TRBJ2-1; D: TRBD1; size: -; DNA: TGTGCCAGCACAGTAGCCGGACAGGTATGGGATGAGCAGTTCTTC; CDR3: CASTVAGQVWDEQFF
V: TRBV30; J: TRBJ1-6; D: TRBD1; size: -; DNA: TGTGCCTGGAGTACCGGGACAGGGAGTTCACCCCTCCACTTT; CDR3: CAWSTGTGSSPLHF
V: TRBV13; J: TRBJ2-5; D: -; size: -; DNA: TGTGCCAGCAGCTCTTACGGGACAATCGAGACCCAGTACTTC; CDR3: CASSSYGTIETQYF
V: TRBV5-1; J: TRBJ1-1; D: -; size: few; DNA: TGCGCCAGCAGCTTGATGGACGGCAGGAACACTGAAGCTTTCTTT; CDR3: CASSLMDGRNTEAFF